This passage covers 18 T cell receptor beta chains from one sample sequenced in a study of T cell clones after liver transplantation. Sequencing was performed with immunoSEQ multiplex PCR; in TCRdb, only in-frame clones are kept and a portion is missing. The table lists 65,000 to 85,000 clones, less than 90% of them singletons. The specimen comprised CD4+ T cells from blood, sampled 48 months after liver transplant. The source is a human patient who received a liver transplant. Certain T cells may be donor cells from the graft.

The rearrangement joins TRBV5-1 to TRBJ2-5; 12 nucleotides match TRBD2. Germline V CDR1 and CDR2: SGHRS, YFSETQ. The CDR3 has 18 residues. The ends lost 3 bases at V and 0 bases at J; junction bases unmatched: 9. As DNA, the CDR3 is TGCGCCAGCAGCTCTGGGGCCGGGACTAGCGGGTACCAAGAGACCCAGTACTTC. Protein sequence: CASSSGAGTSGYQETQYF.

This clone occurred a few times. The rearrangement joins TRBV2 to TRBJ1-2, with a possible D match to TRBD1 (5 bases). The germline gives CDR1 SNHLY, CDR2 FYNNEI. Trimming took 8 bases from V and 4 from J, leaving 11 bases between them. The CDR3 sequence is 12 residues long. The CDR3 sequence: CASDDSGYGYTF. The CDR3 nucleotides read TGTGCCAGCGACGACAGTGGCTATGGCTACACCTTC.

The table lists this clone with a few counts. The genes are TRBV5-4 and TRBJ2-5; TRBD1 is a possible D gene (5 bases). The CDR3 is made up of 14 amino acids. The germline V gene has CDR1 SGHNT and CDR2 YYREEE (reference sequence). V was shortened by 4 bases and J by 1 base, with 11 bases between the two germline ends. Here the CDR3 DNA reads TGTGCCAGCAGCCTAGACAGAGCCCAAGAGACCCAGTACTTC. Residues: CASSLDRAQETQYF.

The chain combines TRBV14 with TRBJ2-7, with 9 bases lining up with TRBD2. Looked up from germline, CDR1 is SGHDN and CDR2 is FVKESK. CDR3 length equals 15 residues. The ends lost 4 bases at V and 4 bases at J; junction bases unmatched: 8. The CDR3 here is CASSLGGSGRYEQYF. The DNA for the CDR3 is TGTGCCAGCAGCCTCGGGGGTAGCGGGAGATACGAGCAGTACTTC.

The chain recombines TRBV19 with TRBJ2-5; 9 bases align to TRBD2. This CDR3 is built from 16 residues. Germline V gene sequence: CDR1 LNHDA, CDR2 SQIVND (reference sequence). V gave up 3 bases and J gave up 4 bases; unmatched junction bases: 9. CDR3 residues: CASSIAGSGGRETQYF. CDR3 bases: TGTGCCAGTAGTATTGCGGGTAGCGGGGGAAGAGAGACCCAGTACTTC.

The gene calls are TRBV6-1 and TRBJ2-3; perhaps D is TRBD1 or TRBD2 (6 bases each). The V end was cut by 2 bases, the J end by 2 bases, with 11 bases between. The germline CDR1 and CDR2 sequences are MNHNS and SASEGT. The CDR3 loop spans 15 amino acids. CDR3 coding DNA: TGTGCCAGCAGTGAACGGGGGCGGCTCACAGATACGCAGTATTTT. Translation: CASSERGRLTDTQYF.

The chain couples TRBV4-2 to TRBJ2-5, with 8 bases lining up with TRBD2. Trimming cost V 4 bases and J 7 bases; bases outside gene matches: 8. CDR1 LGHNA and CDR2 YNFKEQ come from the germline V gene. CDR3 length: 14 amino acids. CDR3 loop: CASSPSSGGGTQYF. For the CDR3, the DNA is TGTGCCAGCAGCCCTAGCAGCGGGGGAGGGACCCAGTACTTC.

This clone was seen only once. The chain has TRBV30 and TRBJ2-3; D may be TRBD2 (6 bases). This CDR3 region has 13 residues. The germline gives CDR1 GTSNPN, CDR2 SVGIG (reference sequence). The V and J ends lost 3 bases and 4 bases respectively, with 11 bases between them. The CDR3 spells CAWSTGVADTQYF. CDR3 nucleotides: TGTGCCTGGAGCACGGGAGTGGCAGATACGCAGTATTTT.

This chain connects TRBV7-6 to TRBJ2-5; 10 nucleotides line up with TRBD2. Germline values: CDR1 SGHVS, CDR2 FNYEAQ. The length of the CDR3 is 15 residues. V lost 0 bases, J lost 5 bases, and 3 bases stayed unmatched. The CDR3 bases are TGTGCCAGCAGCTTAGCCGGGACTAGCGAGGAGACCCAGTACTTC. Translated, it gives CASSLAGTSEETQYF.

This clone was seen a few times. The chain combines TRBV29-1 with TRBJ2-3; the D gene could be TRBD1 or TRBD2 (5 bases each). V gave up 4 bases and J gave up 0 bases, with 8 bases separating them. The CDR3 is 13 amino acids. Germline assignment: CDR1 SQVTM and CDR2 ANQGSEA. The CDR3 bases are TGCAGCGTTGTGGGGGACAGCACAGATACGCAGTATTTT. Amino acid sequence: CSVVGDSTDTQYF.

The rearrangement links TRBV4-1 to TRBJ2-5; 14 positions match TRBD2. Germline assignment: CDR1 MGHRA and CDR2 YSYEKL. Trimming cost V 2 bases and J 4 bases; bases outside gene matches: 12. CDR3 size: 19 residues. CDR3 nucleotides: TGCGCCAGCAGCCAACCAAGACTAGCGGGAGGGTCTGGTAGAGAGACCCAGTACTTC. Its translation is CASSQPRLAGGSGRETQYF.

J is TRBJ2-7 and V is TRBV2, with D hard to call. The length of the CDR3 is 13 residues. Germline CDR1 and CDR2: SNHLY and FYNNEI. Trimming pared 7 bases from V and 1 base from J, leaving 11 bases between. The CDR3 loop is CASNPVGSYEQYF. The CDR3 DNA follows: TGTGCCAGCAATCCAGTAGGTTCCTACGAGCAGTACTTC.

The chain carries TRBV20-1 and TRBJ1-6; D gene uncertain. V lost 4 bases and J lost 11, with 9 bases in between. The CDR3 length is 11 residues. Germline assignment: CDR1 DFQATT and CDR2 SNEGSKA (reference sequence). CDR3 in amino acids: CSATTQPPLHF. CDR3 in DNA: TGCAGTGCTACGACTCAACCACCCCTCCACTTT.

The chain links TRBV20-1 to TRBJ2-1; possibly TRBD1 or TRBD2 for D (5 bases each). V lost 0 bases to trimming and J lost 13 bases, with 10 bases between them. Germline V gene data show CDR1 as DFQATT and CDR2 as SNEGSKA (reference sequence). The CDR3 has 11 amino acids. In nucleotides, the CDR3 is TGCAGTGCTAGAGATCAGGGAGCCCAGTTCTTC. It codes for CSARDQGAQFF.

This chain's CDR3 is CASSQVNTDTQYF. The CDR3 nucleotides read TGTGCCAGCAGCCAAGTTAACACAGATACGCAGTATTTT. The chain links TRBV14 to TRBJ2-3, with D unclear. Germline assignment: CDR1 SGHDN and CDR2 FVKESK. V was pared by 1 base and J by 2 bases, with 4 bases between. This CDR3 has 13 amino acids. Variable domain in full (rest from reference TRBV14 and TRBJ2-3): EAGVTQFPSHSVIEKGQTVTLRCDPISGHDNLYWYRRVMGKEIKFLLHFVKESKQDESGMPNNRFLAERTGGTYSTLKVQPAELEDSGVYFCASSQVNTDTQYFGPGTRLTVL.

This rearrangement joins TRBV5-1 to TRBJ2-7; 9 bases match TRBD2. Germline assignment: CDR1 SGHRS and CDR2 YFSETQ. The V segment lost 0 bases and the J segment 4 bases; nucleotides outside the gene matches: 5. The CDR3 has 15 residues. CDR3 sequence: CASSLGGSGGYEQYF. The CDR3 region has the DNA TGCGCCAGCAGCTTGGGAGGTAGCGGGGGATACGAGCAGTACTTC.

This CDR3 is CASSPGQYNSPLHF. The CDR3 region has the DNA TGTGCCAGCAGTCCCGGACAGTATAATTCACCCCTCCACTTT. This sequence joins TRBV6-5 and TRBJ1-6; the D gene is possibly TRBD1 (6 bases). The CDR3 runs 14 residues. Germline V CDR1 and CDR2: MNHEY, SVGAGI. Trimming took off 5 bases at V and 4 bases at J, with 9 bases between the two ends.

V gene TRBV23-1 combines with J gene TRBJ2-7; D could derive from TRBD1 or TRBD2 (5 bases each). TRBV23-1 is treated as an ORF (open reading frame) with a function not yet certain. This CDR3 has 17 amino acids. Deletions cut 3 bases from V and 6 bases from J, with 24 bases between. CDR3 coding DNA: TGCGCCAGCAGTCACGAATCGGTCGGGACCCTGAAATCCGAGCAGTACTTC. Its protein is CASSHESVGTLKSEQYF.